This is a list of T cell receptor beta chains from one sample in a study of blood T cell repertoires in COVID-19. The assay was immunoSEQ multiplex PCR, and TCRdb's table has in-frame clones only and misses some. This sample has about 270,000 clones, with approximately 86% found just once. Material for sequencing was peripheral blood. The receptors come from a man aged 35 to 55 with active or convalescent COVID-19. Each CDR3 is given with its conserved first and last residue. D genes are given only for firm matches. Some rows have no size entry. The others give once, few or many, or a class for an expanded clone.

CASSTGQFNQPQHF,TGTGCCAGTAGTACGGGACAGTTCAATCAGCCCCAGCATTTT,.,TRBD1,TRBJ1-5,TRBV19
CASSSDSGGAADTQYF,TGTGCCAGCAGTTCAGATAGCGGGGGGGCAGCAGATACGCAGTATTTT,.,TRBD2,TRBJ2-3,TRBV7-6
CASSLDSQDQPQHF,TGTGCCAGCTCACTTGACAGCCAAGATCAGCCCCAGCATTTT,.,.,TRBJ1-5,TRBV18
CASSRTGTSPGELFF,TGTGCCAGCAGCCGAACCGGGACTAGCCCCGGGGAGCTGTTTTTT,.,TRBD2,TRBJ2-2,TRBV11-3
CASSYSTHTGIYGYTF,TGTGCCAGCAGTTACTCGACCCACACAGGGATCTATGGCTACACCTTC,once,.,TRBJ1-2,TRBV6-5
CATSRDRGELFF,TGTGCCACCAGCAGAGATCGCGGGGAGCTGTTTTTT,.,.,TRBJ2-2,TRBV15
CASSQRQGNTGELFF,TGCGCCAGCAGCCAGCGACAGGGTAACACCGGGGAGCTGTTTTTT,.,TRBD1,TRBJ2-2,TRBV4-1
CASSLQGSYNSPLHF,TGCGCCAGCAGCTTACAGGGCTCCTATAATTCACCCCTCCACTTT,.,.,TRBJ1-6,TRBV5-1
CASSSPTGLLQETQYF,TGTGCCAGCAGCTCCCCGACAGGGCTTTTACAAGAGACCCAGTACTTC,.,TRBD1,TRBJ2-5,TRBV7-9
CASSEGEPGGPGEQFF,TGTGCCAGCAGTGAAGGCGAGCCGGGAGGGCCGGGTGAGCAGTTCTTC,.,TRBD2,TRBJ2-1,TRBV2
CASSSTVAPGANVLTF,TGCGCCAGCAGCTCCACAGTGGCACCTGGGGCCAACGTCCTGACTTTC,.,.,TRBJ2-6,TRBV5-1
CASSSTGGDSGNTIYF,TGTGCCAGCAGTTCGACAGGGGGCGACTCTGGAAACACCATATATTTT,.,TRBD1,TRBJ1-3,TRBV6-5
CATSDSVGLAGHNEQFF,TGTGCCACCAGTGATTCTGTGGGACTAGCGGGGCACAATGAGCAGTTCTTC,.,TRBD2,TRBJ2-1,TRBV24-1
CASSSHNRGPFGAQHF,TGTGCCAGCAGTTCCCATAACAGGGGGCCTTTCGGGGCCCAGCATTTT,.,TRBD1,TRBJ1-5,TRBV28
CASSSSGQGIHQPQHF,TGTGCCAGCAGTTCCTCCGGACAGGGAATCCATCAGCCCCAGCATTTT,.,TRBD1,TRBJ1-5,TRBV25-1
CASSWGDRESGGYTF,TGCGCCAGCAGCTGGGGGGACAGGGAGTCAGGTGGCTACACCTTC,.,TRBD1,TRBJ1-2,TRBV5-1
CASSELVDTGELFF,TGTGCCAGCAGTGAATTAGTGGACACCGGGGAGCTGTTTTTT,.,.,TRBJ2-2,TRBV6-1
CASSTQSRLYGYTF,TGTGCCAGCAGCACCCAGTCTAGGCTCTATGGCTACACCTTC,.,.,TRBJ1-2,TRBV14
CASRHGAGGHEQYF,TGTGCCAGCAGACACGGGGCAGGGGGTCACGAGCAGTACTTC,.,TRBD1,TRBJ2-7,TRBV6-5
CASSFLRNTEAFF,TGTGCCAGCAGCTTTTTGCGGAACACTGAAGCTTTCTTT,once,.,TRBJ1-1,TRBV11-2
CASSQATDSPLHF,TGTGCCAGCAGCCAAGCGACGGATTCACCCCTCCACTTT,.,.,TRBJ1-6,TRBV27
CAWRGQSNYGYTF,TGTGCCTGGAGGGGACAGTCCAACTATGGCTACACCTTC,.,TRBD1,TRBJ1-2,TRBV30
CASSLSGGHNEQFF,TGTGCCAGCAGTTTGTCGGGGGGCCACAATGAGCAGTTCTTC,.,.,TRBJ2-1,TRBV27
CASSYPGPPRTDYNEQFF,TGTGCCAGCAGTTACCCCGGGCCCCCCCGGACAGACTACAATGAGCAGTTCTTC,.,.,TRBJ2-1,TRBV27
CASSQAGSVNNEQFF,TGTGCCAGTAGCCAAGCGGGGTCAGTAAACAATGAGCAGTTCTTC,.,TRBD2,TRBJ2-1,TRBV19
CASSYSRTASYEQYF,TGTGCCAGCAGTTACTCCCGGACAGCCTCCTACGAGCAGTACTTC,once,.,TRBJ2-7,TRBV6-2/TRBV6-3
CASSASGGIPRKNIQYF,TGTGCCAGTAGTGCTAGCGGGGGGATCCCACGCAAAAACATTCAGTACTTC,once,TRBD2,TRBJ2-4,TRBV19
CASSQTIVGNIQYF,TGTGCCAGCAGCCAAACCATAGTCGGAAACATTCAGTACTTC,.,.,TRBJ2-4,TRBV3-1/TRBV3-2
CASSPAMGGTEAFF,TGTGCCAGCAGCCCGGCCATGGGGGGCACTGAAGCTTTCTTT,once,.,TRBJ1-1,TRBV3-1/TRBV3-2
CASTRQGAVEKLFF,TGTGCCAGCACCCGACAGGGGGCTGTCGAAAAACTGTTTTTT,.,TRBD1,TRBJ1-4,TRBV28
CASSPIAGGHNEQFF,TGTGCCAGCAGCCCCATAGCGGGGGGGCACAATGAGCAGTTCTTC,.,TRBD2,TRBJ2-1,TRBV7-9
CASSPDRGPQLF,TGTGCCAGCAGCCCCGACAGGGGGCCTCAACTCTTT,.,TRBD1,TRBJ1-1,TRBV12-3/TRBV12-4
CSLREGYTF,TGCAGTCTCCGGGAGGGCTACACCTTC,.,.,TRBJ1-2,TRBV20-1
CASSIEGWERKNIQYF,TGTGCCAGTAGTATAGAAGGGTGGGAGAGGAAAAACATTCAGTACTTC,.,.,TRBJ2-4,TRBV19
CASSPSGTANTGELFF,TGTGCCAGCAGCCCCTCCGGGACAGCGAACACCGGGGAGCTGTTTTTT,.,TRBD1,TRBJ2-2,TRBV14
CASSFAGVTDTQYF,TGTGCCAGCAGCTTCGCGGGGGTGACAGATACGCAGTATTTT,.,TRBD2,TRBJ2-3,TRBV7-9
CASRRGYNYEQYF,TGTGCCTCCCGCAGGGGGTACAACTACGAGCAGTACTTC,.,TRBD1,TRBJ2-7,TRBV6-5
CASSRRPGAGNQPQHF,TGTGCCAGCAGCCGAAGGCCAGGCGCGGGGAATCAGCCCCAGCATTTT,.,.,TRBJ1-5,TRBV7-8
CASSGGGSTDTQYF,TGTGCCAGCAGTGGCGGGGGGAGCACAGATACGCAGTATTTT,few,TRBD2,TRBJ2-3,TRBV9